The 4 T cell receptor beta chains in this list originate from one sample, sequenced in a study of T cells after yellow fever vaccination. In TCRdb, the 5' RACE reads were re-called with MiXCR into one record per CDR3 protein. The top ten hold roughly an eighth of the sample, which has approximately 550,000 distinct CDR3 sequences, under 25% seen once. Sequencing used PBMCs, obtained 15 days after the yellow fever booster vaccination. The receptors originated from a man in his thirties or forties who received the YFV17D yellow fever vaccine.

The chain employs TRBV6-1 and TRBJ1-5, with TRBD1 as a possible D gene (5 bases). V was shortened by 2 bases and J by 6 bases, with 17 bases between the two germline ends. CDR1 and CDR2 (germline): MNHNS, SASEGT. The CDR3 sequence is 16 residues long. The CDR3 reads CASSELVLGGTQPQHF. CDR3 in DNA: TGTGCCAGCAGTGAACTGGTTCTTGGGGGTACTCAGCCCCAGCATTTT.

The sample holds a few counts of this clonotype. The CDR3 loop reads CASSLSLAGGRYEQYF. The DNA for the CDR3 is TGCGCCAGCAGTCTTAGTCTAGCGGGAGGGCGTTACGAGCAGTACTTC. The chain links TRBV4-3 to TRBJ2-7, with 12 bases lining up with TRBD2. V lost 6 bases, J lost 4 bases, and 10 bases stayed unmatched. The CDR3 loop spans 16 amino acids. Per the germline V gene, CDR1 is LGHNA and CDR2 is YSLEER.

This clonotype was picked up a small number of times. V usage is TRBV5-1 and J usage is TRBJ1-1; 8 bases fit TRBD1. CDR1 is SGHRS, CDR2 YFSETQ, per germline. The CDR3 totals 13 residues. V was pared by 5 bases and J by 7 bases, with 7 bases of the junction left unmatched. CDR3: CASRGQGAYEAFF. The CDR3 DNA sequence: TGCGCCAGCAGAGGTCAGGGGGCCTATGAAGCTTTCTTT.

This clonotype was counted a few times. For the CDR3, the DNA is TGTGCCAGCAGGCTAGCGGCTACCTACGAGCAGTACTTC. Translation gives CASRLAATYEQYF. This chain joins TRBV7-2 and TRBJ2-7, with 7 bases identical to TRBD2. V lost 6 bases to trimming and J lost 2 bases; unmatched junction nucleotides: 4. There are 13 residues in the CDR3. Germline V gene sequence: CDR1 SGHTA, CDR2 FQGNSA.